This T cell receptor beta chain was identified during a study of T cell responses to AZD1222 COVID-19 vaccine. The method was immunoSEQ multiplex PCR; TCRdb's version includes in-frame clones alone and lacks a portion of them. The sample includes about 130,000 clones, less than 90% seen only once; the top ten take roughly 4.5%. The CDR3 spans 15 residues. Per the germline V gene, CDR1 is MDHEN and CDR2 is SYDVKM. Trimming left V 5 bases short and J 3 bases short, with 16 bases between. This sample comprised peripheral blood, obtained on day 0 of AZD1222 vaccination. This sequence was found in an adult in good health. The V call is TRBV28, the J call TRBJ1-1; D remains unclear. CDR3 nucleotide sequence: TGTGCCAGCAGTGTACCCGGGTCCTCCCACACTGAAGCTTTCTTT. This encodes CASSVPGSSHTEAFF.